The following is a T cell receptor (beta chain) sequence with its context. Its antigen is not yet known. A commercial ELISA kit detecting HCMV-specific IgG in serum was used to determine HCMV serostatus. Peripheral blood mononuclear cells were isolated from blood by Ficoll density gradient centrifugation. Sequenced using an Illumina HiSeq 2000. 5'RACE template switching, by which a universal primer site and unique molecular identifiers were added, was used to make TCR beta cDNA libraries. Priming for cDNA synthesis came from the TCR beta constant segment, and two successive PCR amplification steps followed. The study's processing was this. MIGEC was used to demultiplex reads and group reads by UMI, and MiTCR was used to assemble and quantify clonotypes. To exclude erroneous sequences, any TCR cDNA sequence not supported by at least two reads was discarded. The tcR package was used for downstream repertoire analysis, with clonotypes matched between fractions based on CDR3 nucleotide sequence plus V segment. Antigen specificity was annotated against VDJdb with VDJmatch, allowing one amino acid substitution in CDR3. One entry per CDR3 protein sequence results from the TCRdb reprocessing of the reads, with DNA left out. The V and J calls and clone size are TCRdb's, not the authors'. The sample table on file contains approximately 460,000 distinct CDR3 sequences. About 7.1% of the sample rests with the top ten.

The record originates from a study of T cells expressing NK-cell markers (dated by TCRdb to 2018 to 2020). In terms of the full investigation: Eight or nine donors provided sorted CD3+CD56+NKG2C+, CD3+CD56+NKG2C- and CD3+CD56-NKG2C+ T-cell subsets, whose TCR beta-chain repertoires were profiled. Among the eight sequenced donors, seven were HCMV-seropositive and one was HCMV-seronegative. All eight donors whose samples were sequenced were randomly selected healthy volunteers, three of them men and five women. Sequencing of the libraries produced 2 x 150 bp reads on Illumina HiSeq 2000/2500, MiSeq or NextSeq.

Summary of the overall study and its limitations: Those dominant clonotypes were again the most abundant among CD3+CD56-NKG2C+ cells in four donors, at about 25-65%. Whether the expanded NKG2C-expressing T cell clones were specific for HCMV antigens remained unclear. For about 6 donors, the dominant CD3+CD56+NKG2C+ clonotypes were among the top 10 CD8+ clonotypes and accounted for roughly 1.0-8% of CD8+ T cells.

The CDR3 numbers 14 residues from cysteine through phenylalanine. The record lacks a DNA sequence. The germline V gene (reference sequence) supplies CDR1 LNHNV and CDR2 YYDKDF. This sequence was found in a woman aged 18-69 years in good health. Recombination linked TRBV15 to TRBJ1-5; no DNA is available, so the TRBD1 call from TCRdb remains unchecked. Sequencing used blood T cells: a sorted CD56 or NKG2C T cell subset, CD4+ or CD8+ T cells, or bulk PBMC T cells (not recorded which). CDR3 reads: CATSRRQGNQPQHF.